This TCR beta chain was captured in a study of T cell changes during pregnancy in multiple sclerosis. This clone was seen a single time. Produced via immunoSEQ multiplex PCR; TCRdb's table is partial and in-frame only. The repertoire holds 25,000 to 30,000 clones, with approximately 90% as singletons. V lost 6 bases to trimming and J lost 5 bases; unmatched junction nucleotides: 14. Germline V lookup: CDR1 ENHRY, CDR2 SYGVKD. The CDR3 is 17 amino acids. The chain links TRBV10-3 to TRBJ1-2; TRBD1 aligns across 11 bases. The source was CD8+ T cells from peripheral blood mononuclear cells, collected before pregnancy. The receptor was derived from a female donor with multiple sclerosis, enrolled in a pregnancy study. CDR3 residues: CAIRPERTGGDQYGYTF. In DNA form, the CDR3 reads TGTGCCATCAGACCAGAAAGGACAGGGGGCGACCAGTATGGCTACACCTTC.